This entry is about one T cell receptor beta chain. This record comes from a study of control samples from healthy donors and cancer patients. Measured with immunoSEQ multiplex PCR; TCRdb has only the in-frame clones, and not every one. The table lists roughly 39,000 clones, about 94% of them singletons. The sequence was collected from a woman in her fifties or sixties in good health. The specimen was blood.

The CDR3 bases are TGTGCCAGCAGCCCACGAGGGGCGCGGGACACCATATATTTT. Translated, it gives CASSPRGARDTIYF. The genes are TRBV9 and TRBJ1-3; maybe TRBD1 (5 bases). CDR3 length equals 14 residues. Trimming cost V 4 bases and J 8 bases, with 16 bases left between them. Germline V gives CDR1 SGDLS, CDR2 YYNGEE.